This TCR beta chain stems from a study of T cell repertoires in cytomegalovirus infection. The wider study: In the study, CMV epitopes included recently identified HLA-C-restricted and well-studied HLA-B-restricted ones. The study, taken as a whole, reports: Public TCR beta family frequency separated CMV-and-HLA carriers, including in an independent cohort.

This clonotype was seen only a few times. Its cognate antigen is unknown. The CDR3 extends over 14 amino acids. Trimming took 2 bases from V and 4 from J, leaving 9 bases between them. Germline CDR1 MNHEY, CDR2 SVGEGT. TCRdb redid the calling of the reads with MiXCR, one entry per CDR3 protein. This table has roughly 350,000 distinct CDR3 sequences, just under 35% appearing once. The chain joins TRBV6-2 or TRBV6-3 to TRBJ2-1; D uncertain. The TCR originated in a human donor in good health (CMV status not recorded). Some clones in this sample may be carry-over from other donors' samples. The sequencing here drew on cultured PBMCs, taken from culture after CMV antigen stimulation. CDR3 bases: TGTGCCAGCAGTTACCAGCCCCAATACAATGAGCAGTTCTTC. It encodes CASSYQPQYNEQFF.